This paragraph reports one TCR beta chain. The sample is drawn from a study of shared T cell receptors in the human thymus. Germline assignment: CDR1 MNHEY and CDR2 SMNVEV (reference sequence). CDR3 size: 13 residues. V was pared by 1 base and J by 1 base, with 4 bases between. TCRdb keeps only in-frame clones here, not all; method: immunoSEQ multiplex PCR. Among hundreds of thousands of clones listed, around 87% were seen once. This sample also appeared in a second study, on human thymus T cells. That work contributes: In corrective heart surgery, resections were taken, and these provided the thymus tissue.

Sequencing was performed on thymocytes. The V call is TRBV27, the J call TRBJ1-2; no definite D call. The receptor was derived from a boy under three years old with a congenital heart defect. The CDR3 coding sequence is TGTGCCAGCAGTTTATGGCATAACTATGGCTACACCTTC. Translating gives CASSLWHNYGYTF.